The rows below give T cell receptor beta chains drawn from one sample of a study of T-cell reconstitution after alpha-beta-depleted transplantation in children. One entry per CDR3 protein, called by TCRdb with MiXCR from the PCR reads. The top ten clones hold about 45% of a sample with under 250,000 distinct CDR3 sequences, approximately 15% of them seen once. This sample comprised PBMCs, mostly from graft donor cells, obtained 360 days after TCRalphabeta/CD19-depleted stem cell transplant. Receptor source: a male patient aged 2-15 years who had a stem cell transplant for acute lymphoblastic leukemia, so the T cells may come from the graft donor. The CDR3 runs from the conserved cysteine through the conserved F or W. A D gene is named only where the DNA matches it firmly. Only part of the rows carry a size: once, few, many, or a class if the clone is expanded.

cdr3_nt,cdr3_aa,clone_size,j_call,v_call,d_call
TGCAGCGTCCGGACAGGCTTCGACGAGCAGTACTTC,CSVRTGFDEQYF,few,TRBJ2-7,TRBV29-1,TRBD1
TGTGCCAGCTCACGTCAGGCAGATACGCAGTATTTT,CASSRQADTQYF,-,TRBJ2-3,TRBV18,-
TGTGCCAGCAGCATTGGGACTAGCCTGGGGACTGAGCAGTTCTTC,CASSIGTSLGTEQFF,-,TRBJ2-1,TRBV7-6,TRBD2
TGCGCCAGCAGCTTTGTGGGGGCCTCCTTGGAAAAACTGTTTTTT,CASSFVGASLEKLFF,-,TRBJ1-4,TRBV5-1,-
TGTGCCAGCAGCTTGGTTCAGGGGGCTATGCAGGAGACCCAGTACTTC,CASSLVQGAMQETQYF,-,TRBJ2-5,TRBV5-4,TRBD1
TGTGCCAGCAGTTTAGGGCGGGCTTCTGGGGCCAACGTCCTGACTTTC,CASSLGRASGANVLTF,-,TRBJ2-6,TRBV12-3/TRBV12-4,-
TGTGCCAGCAGTGGAAACGAGCAGTACTTC,CASSGNEQYF,-,TRBJ2-7,TRBV2,-
TGTGCCACCAGTGCGTCCGACCTGAACACCGGGGAGCTGTTTTTT,CATSASDLNTGELFF,many,TRBJ2-2,TRBV24-1,-
TGCGCCAGCAGTGAAACACAGGGGGGCACCTACGAGCAGTACTTC,CASSETQGGTYEQYF,-,TRBJ2-7,TRBV10-2,TRBD1
TGCGCCAGCAGCTTGCTGCCCGTGACAGGTTCCCGGACAGATACGCAGTATTTT,CASSLLPVTGSRTDTQYF,few,TRBJ2-3,TRBV5-1,-
TGTGCCAGCAGACAGAACACTGAAGCTTTCTTT,CASRQNTEAFF,-,TRBJ1-1,TRBV7-9,-
TGTGCCAGCAGCCAAAGAGGCAGCCTCTACGAGCAGTACTTC,CASSQRGSLYEQYF,few,TRBJ2-7,TRBV3-1,-
TGTGCCAGCAGCTTAGCGCCGGAGGCTGAGCAGTTCTTC,CASSLAPEAEQFF,-,TRBJ2-1,TRBV11-1,-
TGTGCCAGCAGCCCCGGGAGTTGGACTAGCGGGAGGAATGAGCAGTTCTTC,CASSPGSWTSGRNEQFF,few,TRBJ2-1,TRBV11-2,TRBD2
TGTGCCAGCAGTGGGGGGTGGGTTGCTTTCTTT,CASSGGWVAFF,few,TRBJ1-1,TRBV12-3/TRBV12-4,-
TGTGCCAGCAGCCCACGCGCCCGCCCGGGGTTGGGCAATGAGCAGTTCTTC,CASSPRARPGLGNEQFF,-,TRBJ2-1,TRBV11-1,-
TGTGCCAGCAGTTACGAGGGTGAGGGTGAGACCCAGTACTTC,CASSYEGEGETQYF,-,TRBJ2-5,TRBV6-5,-
TGTGCCAGCAGCCAAGGGACAGGAAGCAATCAGCCCCAGCATTTT,CASSQGTGSNQPQHF,-,TRBJ1-5,TRBV4-2,TRBD1